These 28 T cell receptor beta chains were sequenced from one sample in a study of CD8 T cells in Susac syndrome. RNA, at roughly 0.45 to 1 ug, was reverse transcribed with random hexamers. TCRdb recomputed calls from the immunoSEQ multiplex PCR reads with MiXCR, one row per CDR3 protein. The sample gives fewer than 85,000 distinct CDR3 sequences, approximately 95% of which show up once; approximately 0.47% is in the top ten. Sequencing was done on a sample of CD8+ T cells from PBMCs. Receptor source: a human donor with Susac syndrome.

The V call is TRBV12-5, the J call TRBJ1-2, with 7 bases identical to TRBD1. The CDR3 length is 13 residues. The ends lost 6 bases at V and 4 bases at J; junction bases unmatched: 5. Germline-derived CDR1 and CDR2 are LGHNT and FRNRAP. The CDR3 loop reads CASGNNRGYGYTF. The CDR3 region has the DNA TGTGCTAGTGGAAACAACAGGGGCTATGGCTACACCTTC.

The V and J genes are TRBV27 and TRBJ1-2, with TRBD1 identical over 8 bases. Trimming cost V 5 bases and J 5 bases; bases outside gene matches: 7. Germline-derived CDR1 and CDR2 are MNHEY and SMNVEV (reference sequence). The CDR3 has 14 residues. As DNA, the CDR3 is TGTGCCAGCAGTACCCAGGGACAGGAGTATGGCTACACCTTC. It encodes CASSTQGQEYGYTF.

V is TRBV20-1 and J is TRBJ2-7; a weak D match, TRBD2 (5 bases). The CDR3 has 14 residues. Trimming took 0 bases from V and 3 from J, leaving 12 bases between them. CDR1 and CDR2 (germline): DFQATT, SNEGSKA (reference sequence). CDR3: CSARDFLEGYEQYF. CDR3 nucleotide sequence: TGCAGTGCTAGAGATTTCCTAGAGGGCTACGAGCAGTACTTC.

Here the CDR3 reads CSVELGGYEQYF. The CDR3 region has the DNA TGCAGCGTTGAATTGGGTGGCTACGAGCAGTACTTC. V is TRBV29-1 and J is TRBJ2-7; no reliable D call. V was trimmed by 2 bases and J by 3 bases, leaving 8 bases between them. CDR1 and CDR2 (germline): SQVTM, ANQGSEA. The CDR3 extends over 12 amino acids.

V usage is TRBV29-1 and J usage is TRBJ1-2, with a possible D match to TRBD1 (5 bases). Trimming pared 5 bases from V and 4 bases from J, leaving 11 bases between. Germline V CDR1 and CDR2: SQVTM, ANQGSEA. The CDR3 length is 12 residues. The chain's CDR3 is CSVTGTTYGYTF. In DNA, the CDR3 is TGCAGCGTTACGGGGACGACCTATGGCTACACCTTC.

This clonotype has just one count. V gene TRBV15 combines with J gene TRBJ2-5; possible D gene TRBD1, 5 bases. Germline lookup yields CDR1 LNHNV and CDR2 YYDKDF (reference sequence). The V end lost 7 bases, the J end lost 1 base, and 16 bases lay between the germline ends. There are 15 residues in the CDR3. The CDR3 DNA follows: TGTGCCACCACGTCGTACAGGAGCTCCCAAGAGACCCAGTACTTC. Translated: CATTSYRSSQETQYF.

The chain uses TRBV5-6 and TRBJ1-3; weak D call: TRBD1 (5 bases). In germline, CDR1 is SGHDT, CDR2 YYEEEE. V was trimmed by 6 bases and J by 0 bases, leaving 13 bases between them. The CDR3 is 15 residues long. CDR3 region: CASTTQDFSGNTIYF. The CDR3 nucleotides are TGTGCCAGCACCACACAGGACTTCTCTGGAAACACCATATATTTT.

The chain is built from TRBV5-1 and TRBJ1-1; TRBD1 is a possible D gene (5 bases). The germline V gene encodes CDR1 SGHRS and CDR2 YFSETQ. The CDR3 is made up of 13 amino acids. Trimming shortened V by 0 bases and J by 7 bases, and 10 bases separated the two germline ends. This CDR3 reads CASSLGGAGEAFF. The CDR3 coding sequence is TGCGCCAGCAGCTTGGGAGGGGCCGGTGAAGCTTTCTTT.

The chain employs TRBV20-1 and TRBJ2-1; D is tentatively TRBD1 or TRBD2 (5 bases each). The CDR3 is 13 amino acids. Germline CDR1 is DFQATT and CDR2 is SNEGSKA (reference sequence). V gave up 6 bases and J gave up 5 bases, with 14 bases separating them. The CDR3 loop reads CSAFGANHNEQFF. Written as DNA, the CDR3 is TGCAGTGCCTTCGGGGCGAACCACAATGAGCAGTTCTTC.

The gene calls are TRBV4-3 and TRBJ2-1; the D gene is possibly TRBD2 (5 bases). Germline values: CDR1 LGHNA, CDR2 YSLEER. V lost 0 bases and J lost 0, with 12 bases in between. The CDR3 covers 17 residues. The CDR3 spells CASSQERAVSSYNEQFF. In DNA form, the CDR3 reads TGCGCCAGCAGCCAAGAGAGGGCAGTCAGCTCCTACAATGAGCAGTTCTTC.

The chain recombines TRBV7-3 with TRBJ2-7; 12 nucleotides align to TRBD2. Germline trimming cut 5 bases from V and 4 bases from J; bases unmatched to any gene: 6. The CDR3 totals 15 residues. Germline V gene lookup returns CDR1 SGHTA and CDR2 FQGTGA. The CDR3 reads CASSLTSGSMYEQYF. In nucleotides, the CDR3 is TGTGCCAGCAGCCTGACTAGCGGGAGTATGTACGAGCAGTACTTC.

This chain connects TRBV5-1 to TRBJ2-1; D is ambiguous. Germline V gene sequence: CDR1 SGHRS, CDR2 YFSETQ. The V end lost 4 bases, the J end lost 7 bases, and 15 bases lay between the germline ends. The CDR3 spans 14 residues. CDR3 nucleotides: TGCGCCAGCAGCCCCTACTCGGGTAGGAATGAGCAGTTCTTC. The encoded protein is CASSPYSGRNEQFF.

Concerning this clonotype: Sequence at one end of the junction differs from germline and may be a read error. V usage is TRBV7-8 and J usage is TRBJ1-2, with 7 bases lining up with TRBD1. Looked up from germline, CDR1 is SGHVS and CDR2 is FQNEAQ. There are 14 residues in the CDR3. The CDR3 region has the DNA TGTGCCAGCAGCTTAGCTTCCGCGGACAGGCCGCTTTTCTTC. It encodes CASSLASADRPLFF. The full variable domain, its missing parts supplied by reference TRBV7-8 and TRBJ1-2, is GAGVSQSPRYKVAKRGQDVALRCDPISGHVSLFWYQQALGQGPEFLTYFQNEAQLDKSGLPSDRFFAERPEGSVSTLKIQRTQQEDSAVYLCASSLASADRPLFFGSGTRLTVV.

The CDR3 DNA reads TGTGCCTGGAGTACCCTATTGGGGGCGGCAAACAATGAGCAGTTCTTC. Translated, it gives CAWSTLLGAANNEQFF. The rearrangement links TRBV30 to TRBJ2-1, with D perhaps TRBD1 (6 bases). Germline CDR1 reads GTSNPN; CDR2 reads SVGIG (reference sequence). This CDR3 contains 16 residues. V lost 2 bases and J 5 bases, leaving 19 bases between the germline ends.

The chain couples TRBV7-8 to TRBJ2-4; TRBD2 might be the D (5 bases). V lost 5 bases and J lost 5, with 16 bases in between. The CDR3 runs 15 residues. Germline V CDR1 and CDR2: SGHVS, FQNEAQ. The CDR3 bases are TGTGCCAGCAGCCCTCGGATGGGAGAGGAAAACATTCAGTACTTC. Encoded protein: CASSPRMGEENIQYF.

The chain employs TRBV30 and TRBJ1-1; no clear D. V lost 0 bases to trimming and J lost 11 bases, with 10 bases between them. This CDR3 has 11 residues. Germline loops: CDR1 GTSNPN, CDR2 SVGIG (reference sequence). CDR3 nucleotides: TGTGCCTGGAGTGTAGACGGGGTGGCTTTCTTT. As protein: CAWSVDGVAFF.

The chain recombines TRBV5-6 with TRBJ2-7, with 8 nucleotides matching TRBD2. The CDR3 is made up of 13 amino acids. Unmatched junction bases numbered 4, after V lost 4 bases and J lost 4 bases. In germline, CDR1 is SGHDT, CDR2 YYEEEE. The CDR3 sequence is CASSPGGRYEQYF. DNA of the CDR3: TGTGCCAGCAGCCCGGGAGGGCGGTACGAGCAGTACTTC.

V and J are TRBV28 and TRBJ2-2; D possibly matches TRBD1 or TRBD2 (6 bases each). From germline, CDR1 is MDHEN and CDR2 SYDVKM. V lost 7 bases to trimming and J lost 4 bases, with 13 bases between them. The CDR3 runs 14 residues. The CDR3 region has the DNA TGTGCCAGCAAGTTCGGGGGCTCCACCGGGGAGCTGTTTTTT. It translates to CASKFGGSTGELFF. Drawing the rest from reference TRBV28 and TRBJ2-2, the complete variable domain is DVKVTQSSRYLVKRTGEKVFLECVQDMDHENMFWYRQDPGLGLRLIYFSYDVKMKEKGDIPEGYSVSREKKERFSLILESASTNQTSMYLCASKFGGSTGELFFGEGSRLTVL.

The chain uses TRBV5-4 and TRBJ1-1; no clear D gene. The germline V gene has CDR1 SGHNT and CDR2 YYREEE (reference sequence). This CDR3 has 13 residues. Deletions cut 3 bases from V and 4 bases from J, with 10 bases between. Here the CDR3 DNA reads TGTGCCAGCAGCTCCGGGATGGGCACTGAAGCTTTCTTT. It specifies CASSSGMGTEAFF. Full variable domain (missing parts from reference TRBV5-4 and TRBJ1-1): ETGVTQSPTHLIKTRGQQVTLRCSSQSGHNTVSWYQQALGQGPQFIFQYYREEENGRGNFPPRFSGLQFPNYSSELNVNALELDDSALYLCASSSGMGTEAFFGQGTRLTVV.

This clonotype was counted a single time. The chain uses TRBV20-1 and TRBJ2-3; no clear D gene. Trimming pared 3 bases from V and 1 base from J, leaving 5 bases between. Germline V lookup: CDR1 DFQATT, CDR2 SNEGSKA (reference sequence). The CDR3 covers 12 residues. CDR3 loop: CSASRGTDTQYF. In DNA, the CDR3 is TGCAGTGCTAGTCGGGGCACAGATACGCAGTATTTT.

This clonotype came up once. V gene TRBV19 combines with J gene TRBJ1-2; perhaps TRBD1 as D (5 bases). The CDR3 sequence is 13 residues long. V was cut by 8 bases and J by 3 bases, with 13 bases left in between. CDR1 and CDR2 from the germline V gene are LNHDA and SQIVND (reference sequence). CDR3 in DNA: TGTGCCAGTCGAGGGGCAGGCGACTATGGCTACACCTTC. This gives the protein CASRGAGDYGYTF.

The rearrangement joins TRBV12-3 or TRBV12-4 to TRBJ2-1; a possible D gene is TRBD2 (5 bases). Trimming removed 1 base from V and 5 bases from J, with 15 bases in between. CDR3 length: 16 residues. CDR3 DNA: TGTGCCAGCAGTTTAGGTTCGGGAATTATGAACAATGAGCAGTTCTTC. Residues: CASSLGSGIMNNEQFF.

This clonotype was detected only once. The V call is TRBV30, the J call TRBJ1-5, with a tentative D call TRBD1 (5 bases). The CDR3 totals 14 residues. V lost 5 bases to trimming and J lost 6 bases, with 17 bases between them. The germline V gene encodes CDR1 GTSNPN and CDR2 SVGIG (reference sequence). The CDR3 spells CAWATGTGGQPQHF. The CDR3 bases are TGTGCCTGGGCGACTGGGACCGGCGGTCAGCCCCAGCATTTT.

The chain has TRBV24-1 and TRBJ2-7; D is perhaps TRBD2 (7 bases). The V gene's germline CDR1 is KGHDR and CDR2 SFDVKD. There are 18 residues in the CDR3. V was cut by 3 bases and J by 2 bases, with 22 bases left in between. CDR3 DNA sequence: TGTGCCACCAGTGATCTCCCCGGGGGCGGGAGATCCACCTACGAGCAGTACTTC. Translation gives CATSDLPGGGRSTYEQYF.

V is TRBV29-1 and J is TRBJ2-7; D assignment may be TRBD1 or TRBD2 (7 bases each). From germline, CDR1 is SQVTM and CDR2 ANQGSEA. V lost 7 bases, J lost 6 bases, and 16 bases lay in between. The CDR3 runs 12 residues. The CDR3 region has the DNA TGCAGCGCAGGGGGGGCTCTGGGCGAGCAGTACTTC. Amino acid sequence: CSAGGALGEQYF.

This CDR3 is CAWSGGGGNEQFF. In nucleotides, the CDR3 is TGTGCCTGGAGTGGAGGAGGAGGCAATGAGCAGTTCTTC. This sequence joins TRBV30 and TRBJ2-1, with D possibly being TRBD2 (5 bases). This CDR3 is built from 13 residues. Germline lookup yields CDR1 GTSNPN and CDR2 SVGIG (reference sequence). V dropped 1 base and J dropped 6 bases, with 10 bases sitting between them.

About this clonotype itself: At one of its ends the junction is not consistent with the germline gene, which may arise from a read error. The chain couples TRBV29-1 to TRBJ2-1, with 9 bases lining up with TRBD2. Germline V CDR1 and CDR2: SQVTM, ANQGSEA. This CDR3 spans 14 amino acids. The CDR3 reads CSAELAGSYNEQFF. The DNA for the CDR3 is TGCAGCGCTGAACTAGCGGGCTCCTACAATGAGCAGTTCTTC.

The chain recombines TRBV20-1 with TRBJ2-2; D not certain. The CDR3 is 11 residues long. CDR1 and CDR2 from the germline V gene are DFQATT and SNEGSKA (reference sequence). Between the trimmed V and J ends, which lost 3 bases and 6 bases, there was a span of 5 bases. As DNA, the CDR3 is TGCAGTGCTAGTTTCGCCGGGGAGCTGTTTTTT. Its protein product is CSASFAGELFF.